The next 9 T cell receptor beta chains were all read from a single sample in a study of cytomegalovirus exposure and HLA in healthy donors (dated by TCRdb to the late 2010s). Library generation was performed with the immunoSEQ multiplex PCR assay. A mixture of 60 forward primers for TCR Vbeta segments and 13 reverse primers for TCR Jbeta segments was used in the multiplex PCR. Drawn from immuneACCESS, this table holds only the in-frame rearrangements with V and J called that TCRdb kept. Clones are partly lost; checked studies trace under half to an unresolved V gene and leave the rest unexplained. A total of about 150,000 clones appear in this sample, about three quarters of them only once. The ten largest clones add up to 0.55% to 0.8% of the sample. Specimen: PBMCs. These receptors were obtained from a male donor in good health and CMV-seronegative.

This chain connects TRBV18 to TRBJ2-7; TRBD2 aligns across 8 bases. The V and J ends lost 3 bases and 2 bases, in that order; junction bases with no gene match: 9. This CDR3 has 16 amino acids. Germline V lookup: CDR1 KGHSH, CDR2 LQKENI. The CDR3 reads CASSPGGAGRAYEQYF. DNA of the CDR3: TGTGCCAGCTCACCGGGAGGGGCCGGGAGGGCCTACGAGCAGTACTTC.

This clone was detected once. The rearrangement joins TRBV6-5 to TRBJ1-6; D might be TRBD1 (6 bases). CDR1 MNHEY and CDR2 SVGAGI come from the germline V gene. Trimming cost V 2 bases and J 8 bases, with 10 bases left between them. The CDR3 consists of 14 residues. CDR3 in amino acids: CASSYTRQDSPLHF. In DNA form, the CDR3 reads TGTGCCAGCAGTTACACCCGACAGGATTCACCCCTCCACTTT.

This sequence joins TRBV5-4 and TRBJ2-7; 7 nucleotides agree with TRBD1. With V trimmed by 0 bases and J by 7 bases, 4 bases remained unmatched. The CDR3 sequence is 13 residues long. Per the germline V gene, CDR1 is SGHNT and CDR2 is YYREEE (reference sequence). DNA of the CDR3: TGTGCCAGCAGCTTGGGGCAGGGGGAAGAGCAGTACTTC. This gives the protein CASSLGQGEEQYF. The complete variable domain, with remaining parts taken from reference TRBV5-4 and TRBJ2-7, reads ETGVTQSPTHLIKTRGQQVTLRCSSQSGHNTVSWYQQALGQGPQFIFQYYREEENGRGNFPPRFSGLQFPNYSSELNVNALELDDSALYLCASSLGQGEEQYFGPGTRLTVT.

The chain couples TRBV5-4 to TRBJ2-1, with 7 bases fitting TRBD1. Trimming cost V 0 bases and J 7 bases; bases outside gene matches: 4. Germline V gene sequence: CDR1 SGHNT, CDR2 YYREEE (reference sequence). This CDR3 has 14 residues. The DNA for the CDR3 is TGTGCCAGCAGCTTGGACAGGGGCGGGAATGAGCAGTTCTTC. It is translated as CASSLDRGGNEQFF.

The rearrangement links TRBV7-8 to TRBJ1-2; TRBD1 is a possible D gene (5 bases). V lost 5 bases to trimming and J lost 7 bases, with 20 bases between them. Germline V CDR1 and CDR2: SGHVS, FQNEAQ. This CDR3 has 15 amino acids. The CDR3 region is CASSPQAPGLTGYTF. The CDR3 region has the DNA TGTGCCAGCAGCCCACAGGCCCCTGGCCTCACTGGCTACACCTTC.

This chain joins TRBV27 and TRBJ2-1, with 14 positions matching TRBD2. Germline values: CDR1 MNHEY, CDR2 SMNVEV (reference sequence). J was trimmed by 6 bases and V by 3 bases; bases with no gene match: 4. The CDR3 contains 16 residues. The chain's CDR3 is CASSFGTSGRPNEQFF. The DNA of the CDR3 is TGTGCCAGCAGTTTCGGGACTAGCGGGAGACCCAATGAGCAGTTCTTC.

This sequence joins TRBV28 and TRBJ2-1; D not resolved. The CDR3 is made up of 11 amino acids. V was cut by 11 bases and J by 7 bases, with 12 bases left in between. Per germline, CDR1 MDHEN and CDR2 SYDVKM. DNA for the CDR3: TGTGCCCATTCAGATTGGAATGAGCAGTTCTTC. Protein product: CAHSDWNEQFF.

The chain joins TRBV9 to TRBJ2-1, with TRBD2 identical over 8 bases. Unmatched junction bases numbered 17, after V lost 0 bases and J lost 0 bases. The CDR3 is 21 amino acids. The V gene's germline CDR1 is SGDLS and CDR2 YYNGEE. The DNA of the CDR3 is TGTGCCAGCAGCGTAGAGGGGGGTGAGCTAGCGGGCGCCAGCTCCTACAATGAGCAGTTCTTC. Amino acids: CASSVEGGELAGASSYNEQFF.

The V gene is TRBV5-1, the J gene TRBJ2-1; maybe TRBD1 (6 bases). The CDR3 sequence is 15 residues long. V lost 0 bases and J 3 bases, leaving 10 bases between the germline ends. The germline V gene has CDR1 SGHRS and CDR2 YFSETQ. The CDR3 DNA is TGCGCCAGCAGCTTGGCCGGGACAAACTACAATGAGCAGTTCTTC. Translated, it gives CASSLAGTNYNEQFF.